The clone carrying this TCR beta chain was seen once. Its antigen is not known. The data derive from a study of tumor-infiltrating lymphocytes in localized non-small cell lung cancer. Some clones are missing from TCRdb's copy, which holds only in-frame ones; the method was immunoSEQ multiplex PCR. The sample carries around 12,000 clones, approximately 66% recorded once. Overall study results and limits: Each assay used a separate piece of the same tissue. No link was found between tumor T-cell fraction and recurrence-free survival.

Between the trimmed V and J ends, which lost 5 bases and 8 bases, there was a span of 10 bases. Germline loops: CDR1 SEHNR, CDR2 FQNEAQ (reference sequence). This CDR3 is built from 13 residues. The sequence came from a human donor with non-small cell lung cancer. The rearrangement joins TRBV7-9 to TRBJ1-6; D is ambiguous. Source material: lung tumor tissue. CDR3 nucleotides: TGTGCCAGCAGCCTGGAGGAATATTCACCCCTCCACTTT. Encoded protein: CASSLEEYSPLHF. Complete variable domain (other parts from reference TRBV7-9 and TRBJ1-6): DTGVSQNPRHKITKRGQNVTFRCDPISEHNRLYWYRQTLGQGPEFLTYFQNEAQLEKSRLLSDRFSAERPKGSFSTLEIQRTEQGDSAMYLCASSLEEYSPLHFGNGTRLTVT.